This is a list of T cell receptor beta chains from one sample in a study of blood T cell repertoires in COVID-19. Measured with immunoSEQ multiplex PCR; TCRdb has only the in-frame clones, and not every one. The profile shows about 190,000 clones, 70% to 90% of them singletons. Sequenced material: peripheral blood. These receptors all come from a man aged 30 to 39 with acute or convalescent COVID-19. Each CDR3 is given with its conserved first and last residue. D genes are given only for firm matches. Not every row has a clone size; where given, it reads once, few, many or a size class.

CASNTGLYYEQYF,TGTGCCAGTAACACAGGGCTATACTACGAGCAGTACTTC,-,TRBJ2-7,TRBV18,-
CASRRTSGDNTGELFF,TGTGCCAGTAGGAGGACTAGCGGAGATAACACCGGGGAGCTGTTTTTT,-,TRBJ2-2,TRBV19,TRBD2
CASSLRGGRRDTQYF,TGTGCCAGCAGCTTGCGGGGGGGGAGGAGAGATACGCAGTATTTT,-,TRBJ2-3,TRBV11-1,TRBD2
CASSPMDRGTEKLFF,TGTGCCAGTAGTCCGATGGACAGGGGAACTGAAAAACTGTTTTTT,once,TRBJ1-4,TRBV19,TRBD1
CASSFGIGFQPQHF,TGTGCCAGCAGTTTCGGGATAGGTTTTCAGCCCCAGCATTTT,-,TRBJ1-5,TRBV28,-
CATQGGGPFATNEKLFF,TGTGCCACCCAGGGGGGCGGGCCCTTTGCAACTAATGAAAAACTGTTTTTT,-,TRBJ1-4,TRBV10-3,TRBD1
CASSSGTGANQPQHF,TGTGCCAGCAGCTCGGGGACAGGGGCTAATCAGCCCCAGCATTTT,few,TRBJ1-5,TRBV7-9,TRBD1
CASSLIRDYYNEQFF,TGTGCCAGCAGCCTTATCCGGGACTACTACAATGAGCAGTTCTTC,-,TRBJ2-1,TRBV14,TRBD2
CATSDEQGAVSNQPQHF,TGTGCCACCAGTGATGAACAGGGGGCGGTAAGCAATCAGCCCCAGCATTTT,-,TRBJ1-5,TRBV24-1,TRBD1
CASSPFLGQGNYEQYF,TGTGCCAGTAGCCCCTTCCTGGGACAGGGGAACTACGAGCAGTACTTC,-,TRBJ2-7,TRBV19,TRBD1
CASSANRYGSYNEQFF,TGTGCCAGTAGTGCGAACAGGTACGGGTCGTACAATGAGCAGTTCTTC,-,TRBJ2-1,TRBV19,-
CASSSLRRTGTEAFF,TGTGCCAGCAGCTCGTTGAGGAGGACGGGCACTGAAGCTTTCTTT,once,TRBJ1-1,TRBV11-2,-
CASSLPGEQYF,TGTGCCAGCAGCCTACCCGGCGAGCAGTACTTC,-,TRBJ2-7,TRBV7-9,-
CASSPGTTRANEQFF,TGTGCCAGCAGCCCCGGGACAACCCGAGCCAATGAGCAGTTCTTC,-,TRBJ2-1,TRBV7-9,-
CASSGTGGTDTQYF,TGTGCCAGCAGTGGGACAGGGGGGACAGATACGCAGTATTTT,-,TRBJ2-3,TRBV6-1,TRBD1
CASRGTGGATGYGYTF,TGTGCCAGCAGAGGGACAGGGGGCGCGACGGGTTATGGCTACACCTTC,few,TRBJ1-2,TRBV28,TRBD1
CASRETGQLTGELFF,TGTGCCAGCAGGGAAACGGGACAGCTCACCGGGGAGCTGTTTTTT,-,TRBJ2-2,TRBV2,TRBD1
CSASPQGRESVPQHF,TGCAGTGCTAGTCCCCAAGGCCGGGAATCGGTGCCCCAGCATTTT,-,TRBJ1-5,TRBV20-1,-
CAWSVTGIAGNTIYF,TGTGCCTGGAGTGTAACGGGAATCGCTGGAAACACCATATATTTT,-,TRBJ1-3,TRBV30,-
CASKVQGGNTGELFF,TGCGCCAGCAAGGTACAGGGCGGGAACACCGGGGAGCTGTTTTTT,-,TRBJ2-2,TRBV10-2,-
CASSARQGGYNEQFF,TGTGCCAGCAGCGCGAGACAGGGGGGCTACAATGAGCAGTTCTTC,-,TRBJ2-1,TRBV3-1/TRBV3-2,TRBD1
CASSARSGATNEKLFF,TGTGCCAGCAGCGCGCGATCAGGTGCAACTAATGAAAAACTGTTTTTT,-,TRBJ1-4,TRBV7-6,-
CASSFRGLGPQHF,TGTGCCAGCAGCTTTAGGGGGCTAGGGCCCCAGCATTTT,-,TRBJ1-5,TRBV7-8,TRBD1
CASSLGGTGELFF,TGTGCCAGCAGTCTGGGGGGTACCGGGGAGCTGTTTTTT,once,TRBJ2-2,TRBV12-3/TRBV12-4,-
CASGDRNNSPLHF,TGTGCCAGTGGGGACAGAAACAATTCACCCCTCCACTTT,-,TRBJ1-6,TRBV19,TRBD1
CASSVSGTGSDEQFF,TGTGCCAGCAGTGTGTCCGGGACAGGGTCAGATGAGCAGTTCTTC,-,TRBJ2-1,TRBV28,TRBD1
CASSLRDTNYGYTF,TGCGCCAGCAGCCTCCGGGACACCAACTATGGCTACACCTTC,-,TRBJ1-2,TRBV4-1,-
CASSLYGSRGTDYGYTF,TGTGCCAGCAGTTTATACGGTAGCAGGGGAACTGACTATGGCTACACCTTC,-,TRBJ1-2,TRBV27,-